This passage covers 2 T cell receptor beta chains from one sample sequenced in a study of persistence of HIV-infected CD4 T cells. Sequencing used immunoSEQ version 4 in survey mode. Only in-frame clones appear in the TCRdb table, and some are missing; sequencing was by immunoSEQ multiplex PCR. The repertoire includes about 64,000 clones, roughly 77% of them detected once, and approximately 1.7% sits in the top ten. These TCRs are of unknown antigen specificity. Overlapping HIV-1 Gag 15-mer peptides at about 1 ug per peptide per mL were used. CD40L/CD69 double-negative CD45RO-high memory CD4+ T cells were collected. Source: CD4+ T cells sorted from PBMCs after roughly 20-hour stimulation, taken from a patient who received antiretroviral therapy. Every receptor here comes from an adult man with HIV who was CMV-seropositive.

This chain connects TRBV4-1 to TRBJ1-4; 7 bases line up with TRBD1. The germline V gene has CDR1 MGHRA and CDR2 YSYEKL. CDR3 length: 18 amino acids. V lost 4 bases to trimming and J lost 0 bases; unmatched junction nucleotides: 11. The CDR3 here is CASSLGQARIATNEKLFF. As DNA, the CDR3 is TGCGCCAGCAGCCTCGGACAGGCGAGAATTGCAACTAATGAAAAACTGTTTTTT.

The chain carries TRBV4-1 and TRBJ2-2, with D hard to call. The CDR3 is made up of 17 amino acids. V gave up 2 bases and J gave up 3 bases, with 16 bases separating them. Germline V gives CDR1 MGHRA, CDR2 YSYEKL. CDR3 DNA: TGCGCCAGCAGCCAAAGGGCCCGATTTGAGGACACCGGGGAGCTGTTTTTT. Amino acid sequence: CASSQRARFEDTGELFF.